This T cell receptor (beta chain) comes out of a study of T-cell memory formation after mild COVID-19. In the study overall: For the most part, TCR clusters were specific to one donor.

CDR1 and CDR2 (germline): SGHNT, YYREEE (reference sequence). Trimming left V 0 bases short and J 0 bases short, with 7 bases between. This CDR3 comprises 15 residues. This clonotype occurred many times. What it recognizes is unknown. Findings and limits, study-wide: Later expanders leaned toward CD4+, whereas clones contracting from day 15 to 85 were balanced CD4/CD8. The pre-infection memory compartment contained some responding clones, suggesting cross-reactive memory joined.

TCRdb recomputed calls from the 5' RACE reads with MiXCR, one row per CDR3 protein. Of some 31,000 distinct CDR3 sequences in the sample, around 10% were seen once. V and J are TRBV5-4 and TRBJ1-5; D unclear. The receptor's source is an adult woman who had mild COVID-19 (a few samples of this study predate the infection). Cell type and time point are not known. The sample consisted of PBMCs or a T cell subset sorted from them (not recorded which). As DNA, the CDR3 is TGTGCCAGCAGCTTGGGGTTGGATAGCAATCAGCCCCAGCATTTT. It is translated as CASSLGLDSNQPQHF.